Listed below are T cell receptor beta chains from one sample, sequenced in a study of cytomegalovirus exposure and HLA in healthy donors. TCRdb keeps only in-frame clones here, not all; method: immunoSEQ multiplex PCR. The sample has roughly 150,000 clones, 70% to 80% seen once. Sequencing used PBMCs. Source of these receptors: a man younger than 40 in good health and CMV-seronegative. The CDR3 runs from the conserved cysteine through the conserved F or W. A D gene is named only where the DNA matches it firmly. Expanded clones are given a class, and other clones once, few, many or no size at all.

TRBV28,TRBJ2-7,-,-,TGTGCCAGCAGTTTATTGCAGGGACACTACGAGCAGTACTTC,CASSLLQGHYEQYF
TRBV27,TRBJ2-7,few,-,TGTGCCAGCAGCCGGCGAGGGACACGTACATACGAGCAGTACTTC,CASSRRGTRTYEQYF
TRBV7-9,TRBJ2-1,once,TRBD2,TGTGCCAGCAGCCTCCGGAGCGGGGCTAAGTCCTACAATGAGCAGTTCTTC,CASSLRSGAKSYNEQFF
TRBV7-3,TRBJ2-3,-,TRBD2,TGTGCCAGCAGCTTGGCGGGAGGAGGGCAGTATTTT,CASSLAGGGQYF
TRBV11-2,TRBJ2-7,-,TRBD1,TGTGCCAGCAGCCCCCCCGGACAGGGGATAAACTACGAGCAGTACTTC,CASSPPGQGINYEQYF
TRBV2,TRBJ1-1,-,TRBD1,TGTGCCAGCTCAATGACAGGGGAGAACACTGAAGCTTTCTTT,CASSMTGENTEAFF
TRBV30,TRBJ2-7,-,-,TGTGCCTTTTACACCCCCTACGAGCAGTACTTC,CAFYTPYEQYF
TRBV9,TRBJ2-3,-,TRBD2,TGTGCCAGCAGCGTAGTGGCTAGCGGGAGCACAGATACGCAGTATTTT,CASSVVASGSTDTQYF
TRBV27,TRBJ2-5,-,-,TGTGCCAGCAGTTTATCGATATTAGGTGGACGAGGGGAGACCCAGTACTTC,CASSLSILGGRGETQYF
TRBV7-3,TRBJ2-3,-,-,TGTGCCAGCAGCTTACCAGCTTCAGGGGTGACAGATACGCAGTATTTT,CASSLPASGVTDTQYF
TRBV6-6,TRBJ1-6,-,-,TGTGCCAGCAGTCCGCCGAGGGGGAAAGATTCACCCCTCCACTTT,CASSPPRGKDSPLHF
TRBV7-8,TRBJ2-7,-,TRBD2,TGTGCCAGCAGACAGCGGGAGGGCTCCTACGAGCAGTACTTC,CASRQREGSYEQYF
TRBV2,TRBJ1-5,-,TRBD1,TGTGCCAGCAGCCAGATGGGACAGGGGTATCAGCCCCAGCATTTT,CASSQMGQGYQPQHF
TRBV7-3,TRBJ2-3,-,TRBD2,TGTGCCAGCAGCTTAAGCACGGGACTAGCGATTGGGGACGGGACCGATACGCAGTATTTT,CASSLSTGLAIGDGTDTQYF
TRBV5-1,TRBJ2-7,-,TRBD2,TGCGCCAGCAGCTTGTCCTTAGCGGGAGGGAGCTCCTACGAGCAGTACTTC,CASSLSLAGGSSYEQYF
TRBV11-1,TRBJ2-7,-,TRBD2,TGTGCCAGCAGCCGGGGGGGTGAGCAGTACTTC,CASSRGGEQYF
TRBV7-2,TRBJ2-3,few,TRBD2,TGTGCCAGCAGCTTAGTGCTAGCGGGAGGGGGAGATACGCAGTATTTT,CASSLVLAGGGDTQYF
TRBV28,TRBJ2-7,-,-,TGTGCCAGCAGTTATATTGGATCAATTGCAGGAGGAGGAGTTTACGAGCAGTACTTC,CASSYIGSIAGGGVYEQYF
TRBV2,TRBJ2-3,-,TRBD2,TGTGCCAGCATAGGACTAGCGGACACAGATACGCAGTATTTT,CASIGLADTDTQYF
TRBV6-1,TRBJ2-5,-,-,TGTGCCAGCAGTGAAGATTCGGGGGGCCCAGAGACCCAGTACTTC,CASSEDSGGPETQYF
TRBV5-4,TRBJ2-5,-,-,TGTGCCAGCAAGGCCCAAGGGGGAAACCAGTACTTC,CASKAQGGNQYF
TRBV2,TRBJ2-3,-,-,TGTGCCAGCAACAGGGAGATACGGAATACGCAGTATTTT,CASNREIRNTQYF
TRBV5-4,TRBJ2-7,few,TRBD2,TGTGCCAGCAGCCCCGGGACTAGCCGAGCCTACGAGCAGTACTTC,CASSPGTSRAYEQYF
TRBV4-1,TRBJ2-1,once,TRBD2,TGCGCCAGCAGCCAAGATAGGAGCGGGAGTTGGTCCTACAATGAGCAGTTCTTC,CASSQDRSGSWSYNEQFF
TRBV7-8,TRBJ2-1,-,TRBD2,TGTGCCAGCAGCCCCAGAGCGGCTAGCGGGGTAAATGAGCAGTTCTTC,CASSPRAASGVNEQFF
TRBV5-6,TRBJ2-5,-,TRBD1,TGTGCCAGCAGCAACACAGGGGTGGAGACCCAGTACTTC,CASSNTGVETQYF
TRBV28,TRBJ1-5,few,TRBD1,TGTGCCAGCAGTCGTACAGGGGATTATGGCAATCAGCCCCGGCATTTT,CASSRTGDYGNQPRHF
TRBV28,TRBJ1-1,few,-,TGTGCCAGCAGTTTATGTCAGGGGACGGTCAACACTGAAGCTTTCTTT,CASSLCQGTVNTEAFF
TRBV7-9,TRBJ2-3,few,TRBD2,TGTGCCAGCAGCTTCCGACTAGCTGGCGTAGATACGCAGTATTTT,CASSFRLAGVDTQYF
TRBV29-1,TRBJ1-2,-,TRBD1,TGCAGCGTGACAGGGTTTGGCTACACCTTC,CSVTGFGYTF
TRBV7-2,TRBJ2-7,-,TRBD1,TGTGCCAGCAGCTTGCAGGGGGCGGACTACGAGCAGTACTTC,CASSLQGADYEQYF
TRBV12-5,TRBJ1-2,-,-,TGTGCTAGTGGTTTTTCGGGGTACGGCTACACCTTC,CASGFSGYGYTF
TRBV20-1,TRBJ2-7,-,-,TGCAGTGCTCCCTCTCCCTTGGAGCAGTACTTC,CSAPSPLEQYF
TRBV7-9,TRBJ2-1,-,TRBD2,TGTGCCAGCAGCTTCTTCCGGGGGGGAGACAATGAGCAGTTCTTC,CASSFFRGGDNEQFF
TRBV11-3,TRBJ2-1,-,TRBD1,TGTGCCAGCAGCTCAACAGGGGGCTATGACAATGAGCAGTTCTTC,CASSSTGGYDNEQFF
TRBV10-1,TRBJ2-4,-,-,TGCGCCAGCAGTTTAGGGGGCCAGGAGGGCAAAAACATTCAGTACTTC,CASSLGGQEGKNIQYF
TRBV30,TRBJ1-6,-,-,TGTGCCTGGAGTGACAGGGAAGGGTCACCCCTCCACTTT,CAWSDREGSPLHF
TRBV6-1,TRBJ2-1,-,TRBD1,TGTGCCAGCAGTGAAAGGGAACAGGGGGCCAACAATGAGCAGTTCTTC,CASSEREQGANNEQFF
TRBV29-1,TRBJ1-2,-,TRBD1,TGCAGCGTCACCGGGACAGGGGGCGCAGATGGCTACACCTTC,CSVTGTGGADGYTF
TRBV19,TRBJ2-3,-,-,TGTGCCAGTAGTCCAGGCTGGGGGCAGCGGGATACGCAGTATTTT,CASSPGWGQRDTQYF
TRBV7-9,TRBJ1-1,-,-,TGTGCCAGCAGCTCCCCCCAACAGGGCATGAACACTGAAGCTTTCTTT,CASSSPQQGMNTEAFF
TRBV9,TRBJ2-3,few,-,TGTGCCAGCAGCGTAGGGGGGCAGACTAGCACAGATACGCAGTATTTT,CASSVGGQTSTDTQYF
TRBV27,TRBJ2-3,few,TRBD1,TGTGCCAGCAGTTCGACAGGGTTCCCAGATACGCAGTATTTT,CASSSTGFPDTQYF
TRBV6-5,TRBJ2-1,few,-,TGTGCCAGCAGTTACTCGAGGGGGTTTAGAAATGAGCAGTTCTTC,CASSYSRGFRNEQFF
TRBV7-3,TRBJ2-2,-,TRBD2,TGTGCCAGCAGCTTAAATGGGGGACTACAGAACACCGGGGAGCTGTTTTTT,CASSLNGGLQNTGELFF
TRBV30,TRBJ2-7,once,-,TGTGCCTGGAATCAGGCCCCCTACGAGCAGTACTTC,CAWNQAPYEQYF
TRBV7-9,TRBJ1-2,-,-,TGTGCCAGCAGCCCGATGGAGCAGGGTGGCTACACCTTC,CASSPMEQGGYTF
TRBV19,TRBJ1-1,-,TRBD1,TGTGCCACTACAGCCTGGGGACAGCGGATTGACACTGAAGCTTTCTTT,CATTAWGQRIDTEAFF
TRBV10-3,TRBJ2-1,-,TRBD2,TGTGCCATCAGACTAGCGGGGACCAATGAGCAGTTCTTC,CAIRLAGTNEQFF
TRBV28,TRBJ2-7,-,TRBD1,TGTGCCAGCAGTTTACGCGGGACAGGGAAGGCCTACGAGCAGTACTTC,CASSLRGTGKAYEQYF
TRBV25-1,TRBJ2-7,few,-,TGTGCCAGCAGTGGAGGCCGGGAGTACGAGCAGTACTTC,CASSGGREYEQYF
TRBV6-1,TRBJ1-5,once,TRBD1,TGTGCCAGCAGTCTGACAGGGGACAATCAGCCCCAGCATTTT,CASSLTGDNQPQHF
TRBV19,TRBJ1-2,-,-,TGTGCCAGTTACGTGGGGGGGTCTAACTATGGCTACACCTTC,CASYVGGSNYGYTF
TRBV6-6,TRBJ1-4,once,TRBD1,TGTGCCAGCATGGGACAGGGCCTACCAACTAATGAAAAACTGTTTTTT,CASMGQGLPTNEKLFF
TRBV6-1,TRBJ2-1,-,TRBD2,TGTGCCAGCAGTGGGACTAGCGGGAGGGCCGAAGAGCAGTTCTTC,CASSGTSGRAEEQFF